This entry lists 18 T cell receptor beta chains sequenced from one sample in a study of CD8+CD57+ T cells in acquired aplastic anemia (dated by TCRdb to 2016 to 2018). TCRdb records Illumina HiSeq 2000 as the sequencer. TCR beta VDJ combination and CDR3 sequence profiling used genomic DNA as the template. Starting from the raw public reads, TCRdb applied fastp trimming at Q25, assembled clones with MiXCR and retained in-frame beta chains. Records with the same CDR3 protein are collapsed into one entry carrying the most frequent genes and DNA. The sample has about 160,000 distinct CDR3 sequences on record, 35% to 55% of them singletons. Around 0.96% of the sample comes from the top ten. Sequencing input: sorted CD4+, CD8+, or CD8+CD57+ T cells (not recorded which) from PBMCs. Receptors originate from a human donor in good health.

This clonotype came up many times. This chain joins TRBV12-5 and TRBJ2-1; no clear D. The CDR3 has 12 amino acids. Trimming removed 5 bases from V and 7 bases from J, with 9 bases in between. The germline CDR1 and CDR2 sequences are LGHNT and FRNRAP. The CDR3: CASGQRWNEQFF. The CDR3 DNA is TGTGCTAGTGGTCAACGCTGGAATGAGCAGTTCTTC.

This clonotype was seen at least ten times. The genes are TRBV7-3 and TRBJ2-7; TRBD2 matches at 13 bases. Germline V gene data show CDR1 as SGHTA and CDR2 as FQGTGA. The V and J ends lost 5 bases and 3 bases, in that order; junction bases with no gene match: 4. The CDR3 spans 15 residues. CDR3 loop: CASSAGLAGRYEQYF. In DNA form, the CDR3 reads TGTGCCAGCAGCGCGGGACTAGCGGGGCGCTACGAGCAGTACTTC.

This clonotype was recorded many times. The chain employs TRBV6-1 and TRBJ2-5; D is possibly TRBD1 or TRBD2 (5 bases each). Germline CDR1 MNHNS, CDR2 SASEGT. V was cut by 6 bases and J by 3 bases, with 17 bases left in between. The CDR3 extends over 15 amino acids. The CDR3 loop is CASRALGAGEETQYF. The CDR3 DNA sequence: TGTGCCAGCAGAGCCCTCGGGGCAGGAGAAGAGACCCAGTACTTC.

This rearrangement joins TRBV9 to TRBJ2-7; no firm D call. The CDR3 extends over 12 amino acids. Between the trimmed V and J ends, which lost 5 bases and 3 bases, there was a span of 9 bases. CDR1 is SGDLS, CDR2 YYNGEE, per germline. Written as DNA, the CDR3 is TGTGCCAGCAGTGGGTCGGGCTACGAGCAGTACTTC. Protein sequence: CASSGSGYEQYF.

This clonotype showed up many times. The chain couples TRBV11-3 to TRBJ2-5; 7 bases agree with TRBD2. Trimming at V came to 1 base and at J to 6 bases, leaving 5 bases not matched to a gene. The germline gives CDR1 SGHNT, CDR2 YENEEA. This CDR3 spans 14 amino acids. In DNA form, the CDR3 reads TGTGCCAGCAGCTTAGGGGGGGACTACCAGACCCAGTACTTC. It encodes CASSLGGDYQTQYF.

This clonotype was found a few times. The chain employs TRBV2 and TRBJ1-1; maybe TRBD1 (5 bases). Trimming removed 3 bases at V and 8 bases at J, with 10 bases between. Per the germline V gene, CDR1 is SNHLY and CDR2 is FYNNEI. The CDR3 is made up of 12 amino acids. CDR3 loop: CASSEVGLEAFF. CDR3 nucleotides: TGTGCCAGCAGTGAGGTGGGACTGGAAGCTTTCTTT.

The chain is built from TRBV10-3 and TRBJ2-5, with unresolved D. V lost 10 bases, J lost 2 bases, and 11 bases lay in between. The CDR3 runs to 12 residues. CDR1 ENHRY and CDR2 SYGVKD come from the germline V gene. The CDR3 region is CATQDTQETQYF. CDR3 nucleotide sequence: TGTGCCACCCAAGACACTCAAGAGACCCAGTACTTC.

Details on this clonotype: A much larger clone is a single base away; this may be a read error. V is TRBV12-3 or TRBV12-4 and J is TRBJ2-2; tentatively, D is TRBD2 (5 bases). This CDR3 comprises 15 residues. V dropped 4 bases and J dropped 5 bases, with 14 bases sitting between them. CDR3 coding DNA: TGTGCCAGCAGTTCCGGGTCGGGGAGAACCGGGGAGCTGTTTTTT. Its translation: CASSSGSGRTGELFF.

About this clonotype itself: A clone one base away is much larger, so this may be a read error. The V and J genes are TRBV10-3 and TRBJ1-2; no definite D call. The germline V gene has CDR1 ENHRY and CDR2 SYGVKD. This CDR3 region has 15 residues. The CDR3: CAICESPRRDYGCTF. The CDR3 DNA sequence: TGTGCCATCTGTGAGTCGCCCAGGAGAGACTATGGCTGCACCTTC.

The genes are TRBV29-1 and TRBJ2-7, with 8 positions matching TRBD2. The CDR3 runs to 15 residues. V trimming: 5 bases; J trimming: 2 bases; junction bases outside the gene matches: 11. From germline, CDR1 is SQVTM and CDR2 ANQGSEA. The CDR3 sequence: CSVRPYTGGPYEQYF. The CDR3 DNA reads TGCAGCGTTCGGCCCTACACGGGAGGGCCCTACGAGCAGTACTTC.

Ten or more counts support this clonotype. The chain recombines TRBV7-2 with TRBJ1-2; 8 bases line up with TRBD1. V gave up 4 bases and J gave up 6 bases; unmatched junction bases: 7. Germline lookup yields CDR1 SGHTA and CDR2 FQGNSA. The CDR3 totals 14 residues. CDR3 sequence: CASSSGLDRDGYTF. CDR3 nucleotide sequence: TGTGCCAGCAGCTCGGGGTTGGACAGGGATGGCTACACCTTC.

This clonotype was seen only once. The V and J genes are TRBV12-3 or TRBV12-4 and TRBJ1-6; D is uncertain. Deletions cut 3 bases from V and 10 bases from J, with 13 bases between. The CDR3 is 14 residues long. The CDR3 region is CASSFSGNVSPLHF. The CDR3 DNA sequence: TGTGCCAGCAGTTTTTCTGGGAATGTATCACCCCTCCACTTT.

This clonotype was found many times. The gene calls are TRBV9 and TRBJ2-7, with D hard to call. CDR3 length equals 15 residues. Per germline, CDR1 SGDLS and CDR2 YYNGEE. V was cut by 0 bases and J by 0 bases, with 10 bases left in between. For the CDR3, the DNA is TGTGCCAGCAGCGTAGCTGAGACGTCCTCCTACGAGCAGTACTTC. It specifies CASSVAETSSYEQYF.

This chain links TRBV19 with TRBJ2-7, with 10 bases fitting TRBD1. This CDR3 contains 15 residues. Germline loops: CDR1 LNHDA, CDR2 SQIVND (reference sequence). Trimming took 5 bases from V and 5 from J; bases not matched to a gene: 9. The CDR3 reads CASSPLGTGEHEQYF. The CDR3 nucleotides read TGTGCCAGTAGTCCGTTGGGGACAGGGGAGCACGAGCAGTACTTC.

CDR3 DNA sequence: TGTGCCAGCAGCCGGGGGGGAGCTCGCACAGATACGCAGTATTTT. Protein product: CASSRGGARTDTQYF. This sequence joins TRBV9 and TRBJ2-3; 8 bases are shared with TRBD2. The CDR3 runs to 15 residues. Trimming cost V 4 bases and J 1 base; bases outside gene matches: 5. Germline assignment: CDR1 SGDLS and CDR2 YYNGEE.

The CDR3 spells CASSPQRAGGELFF. The CDR3 region has the DNA TGTGCCAGCAGTCCCCAGAGGGCTGGCGGGGAGCTGTTTTTT. V and J are TRBV12-3 or TRBV12-4 and TRBJ2-2; perhaps TRBD2 as D (5 bases). Trimming left V 5 bases short and J 7 bases short, with 14 bases between. This CDR3 comprises 14 residues.

The rearrangement links TRBV15 to TRBJ2-3; the match to TRBD1 covers 9 bases. The germline V gene has CDR1 LNHNV and CDR2 YYDKDF (reference sequence). V lost 3 bases, J lost 1 base, and 2 bases stayed unmatched. CDR3 length: 15 residues. The CDR3 nucleotides are TGTGCCACCAGCAGGCGGACAGGGGGCACAGATACGCAGTATTTT. It specifies CATSRRTGGTDTQYF. Full variable domain (remainder filled in from reference TRBV15 and TRBJ2-3): DAMVIQNPRYQVTQFGKPVTLSCSQTLNHNVMYWYQQKSSQAPKLLFHYYDKDFNNEADTPDNFQSRRPNTSFCFLDIRSPGLGDTAMYLCATSRRTGGTDTQYFGPGTRLTVL.

The gene calls are TRBV2 and TRBJ1-6; D uncertain. This CDR3 spans 14 amino acids. V gave up 7 bases and J gave up 10 bases, with 17 bases separating them. Germline loops: CDR1 SNHLY, CDR2 FYNNEI. The CDR3 nucleotides read TGTGCCAGCATCCCGGGCCTGAGTCGGTCACCCCTCCACTTT. Translated, it gives CASIPGLSRSPLHF.